These 2 T cell receptor beta chains originate from one sample sequenced in a study of type 1 and type 2 diabetes patients. Genomic DNA was the PCR template. The TCR beta CDR3 region was amplified using 30 forward and 13 reverse primers. TCRdb independently ran MiXCR on the multiplex PCR reads; one entry per CDR3 protein. The sample yields fewer than 300,000 distinct CDR3 sequences, more than 40% seen once. Material for sequencing was peripheral blood mononuclear cells (PBMCs). These receptors originate from a man aged 18 to 35 with type 2 diabetes.

The V call is TRBV19, the J call TRBJ2-3; tentative D call: TRBD2 (6 bases). The CDR3 has 15 amino acids. V lost 7 bases, J lost 3 bases, and 17 bases lay in between. CDR1 and CDR2 from the germline V gene are LNHDA and SQIVND (reference sequence). CDR3 loop: CASTSGLLSTDTQYF. The DNA of the CDR3 is TGTGCCAGTACCTCCGGACTACTTTCGACAGATACGCAGTATTTT. The full variable domain, rest sourced from reference TRBV19 and TRBJ2-3, is DGGITQSPKYLFRKEGQNVTLSCEQNLNHDAMYWYRQDPGQGLRLIYYSQIVNDFQKGDIAEGYSVSREKKESFPLTVTSAQKNPTAFYLCASTSGLLSTDTQYFGPGTRLTVL.

The rearrangement uses TRBV15 and TRBJ1-2; 9 nucleotides agree with TRBD1. After removal of 0 bases from V and 13 bases from J, the junction contained 33 bases not matched to a gene. CDR3 length equals 22 residues. Germline V gene lookup returns CDR1 LNHNV and CDR2 YYDKDF (reference sequence). The CDR3 DNA reads TGTGCCACCAGCAGAGAACCCTGGAGGGAGGGGCCAGAGGGGGACAGGGCTCCACGACGCACCTTC. Its translation: CATSREPWREGPEGDRAPRRTF.